This TCR beta chain was sequenced for a study of cytomegalovirus exposure and HLA in healthy donors. Study outcomes and limitations: In all likelihood, a cluster of highly shared sequence variants was a sequencing artifact. By HLA locus, TCR association rates varied in a later analysis, with DRB1 showing the most and HLA-C the fewest. Presence/absence analyses supposed approximately even sequencing depth among donors. A later analysis reportedly found fewer N-insertions in an Asian-associated ancestry cluster than the approximately 660-donor mean.

Per the germline V gene, CDR1 is SGHKS and CDR2 is YYEKEE (reference sequence). This CDR3 contains 16 residues. Trimming cost V 5 bases and J 4 bases, with 19 bases left between them. A word on this clone: Its antigen is not known.

The PCR employed 60 Vbeta primers together with 13 Jbeta primers. Libraries were prepared by immunoSEQ multiplex PCR; TCRdb keeps only in-frame clonotypes and omits some of them. The sample holds 150,000 to 200,000 clones, 79% seen once. The sequenced sample consisted of PBMCs. The receptor was isolated from a woman aged 25 to 39 in good health and CMV-seropositive. The chain carries TRBV5-5 and TRBJ2-1; D gene ambiguous. This CDR3 is CASRPVGGLLYNEQFF. CDR3 in DNA: TGTGCCAGCAGACCCGTCGGTGGTTTACTGTACAATGAGCAGTTCTTC.